Shown below are 6 T cell receptor beta chains from a single sample sequenced in a study of breast tumors, draining lymph nodes, adjacent tissues. Samples came from axillary lymph nodes draining the breast cancer. TCRdb reprocessed the multiplex PCR reads with MiXCR, giving one entry per CDR3 protein. The repertoire holds approximately 280,000 distinct CDR3 sequences, with more than 30% as singletons. The sample taken for sequencing was axillary lymph node tissue. These receptors came from a female donor with breast cancer. Some clones in this sample may be carry-over from other donors' samples.

Comments on this clonotype: Compared with germline, one end of the junction differs, possibly owing to a read error. This rearrangement joins TRBV7-3 to TRBJ2-6; a possible D gene is TRBD1 (5 bases). CDR1 and CDR2 (germline): SGHTA, FQGTGA. The CDR3 loop spans 16 amino acids. The CDR3 reads CASSVPQGPGANVLTF. DNA for the CDR3: TGCGCCAGCAGCGTTCCGCAGGGCCCTGGGGCCAACGTCCTGACTTTC.

In DNA, the CDR3 is TGTGCCAGCAGCGGGACTTCCCGCGCAACCTACGAGCTGTTTTTT. This codes for CASSGTSRATYELFF. The chain links TRBV6-5 to TRBJ2-2; weak D call: TRBD2 (6 bases). The CDR3 contains 15 residues. The V end was cut by 6 bases, the J end by 11 bases, with 22 bases between. Germline V gene data show CDR1 as MNHEY and CDR2 as SVGAGI.

This chain uses TRBV20-1 with TRBJ2-7; 9 positions agree with TRBD2. J gave up 3 bases and V 0 bases, and 15 bases lay outside the gene matches. CDR1 is DFQATT, CDR2 SNEGSKA, per germline (reference sequence). The CDR3 consists of 18 residues. Written as DNA, the CDR3 is TGCAGTGCTAGAGAATGGGCTAGCGGGAATTTTTTTTTCTACGAGCAGTACTTC. Translating it yields CSAREWASGNFFFYEQYF.

The V call is TRBV24-1, the J call TRBJ2-3; 7 nucleotides align to TRBD2. After removal of 5 bases from V and 4 bases from J, the junction contained 8 bases not matched to a gene. The CDR3 runs to 15 residues. The germline V gene has CDR1 KGHDR and CDR2 SFDVKD. DNA of the CDR3: TGTGCCACCAGTGCGGGGCTAGCGGTACCAGATACGCAGTATTTT. Amino acid sequence: CATSAGLAVPDTQYF.

This clonotype was recorded at least ten times. The chain's CDR3 is CASSLGVNNEQFF. The CDR3 DNA sequence: TGTGCCAGCAGCTTAGGGGTCAACAATGAGCAGTTCTTC. The chain is built from TRBV7-9 and TRBJ2-1; D not certain. Germline V lookup: CDR1 SEHNR, CDR2 FQNEAQ (reference sequence). The CDR3 sequence is 13 residues long. With 1 base removed from V and 5 bases from J, the gap between germline ends came to 6 bases.

This clonotype was counted at least ten times. The chain carries TRBV4-2 and TRBJ1-2, with 9 bases identical to TRBD1. The CDR3 has 16 residues. V was pared by 3 bases and J by 6 bases, with 11 bases of the junction left unmatched. CDR1 LGHNA and CDR2 YNFKEQ come from the germline V gene. The CDR3 spells CASSQRGTGPQDGYTF. CDR3 bases: TGTGCCAGCAGCCAGAGGGGGACAGGGCCTCAAGATGGCTACACCTTC.